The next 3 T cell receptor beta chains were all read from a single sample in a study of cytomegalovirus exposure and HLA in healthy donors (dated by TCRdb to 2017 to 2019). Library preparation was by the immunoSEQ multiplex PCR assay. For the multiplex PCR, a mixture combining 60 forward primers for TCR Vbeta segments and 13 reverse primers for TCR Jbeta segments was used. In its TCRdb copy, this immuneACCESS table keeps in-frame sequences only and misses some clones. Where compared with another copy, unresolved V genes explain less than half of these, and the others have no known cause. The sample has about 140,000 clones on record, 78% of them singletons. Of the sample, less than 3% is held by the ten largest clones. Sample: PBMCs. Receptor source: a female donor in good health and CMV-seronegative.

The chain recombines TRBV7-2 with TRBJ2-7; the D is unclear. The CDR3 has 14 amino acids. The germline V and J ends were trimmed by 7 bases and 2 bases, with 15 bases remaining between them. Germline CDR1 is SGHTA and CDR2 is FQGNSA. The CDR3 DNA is TGTGCCAGCAACTCAAGATCGAGCGCCTACGAGCAGTACTTC. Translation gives CASNSRSSAYEQYF.

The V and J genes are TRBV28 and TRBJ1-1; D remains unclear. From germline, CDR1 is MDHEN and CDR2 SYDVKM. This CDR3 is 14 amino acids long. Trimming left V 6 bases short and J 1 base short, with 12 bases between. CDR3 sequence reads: CASRVGRGNTEAFF. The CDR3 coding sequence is TGTGCCAGCAGGGTAGGACGGGGGAACACTGAAGCTTTCTTT.

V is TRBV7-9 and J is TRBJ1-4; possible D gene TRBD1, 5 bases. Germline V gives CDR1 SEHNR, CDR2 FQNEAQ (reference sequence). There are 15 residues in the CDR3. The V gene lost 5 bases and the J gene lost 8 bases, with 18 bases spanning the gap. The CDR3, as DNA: TGTGCCAGCAGCCCCCCTGGCAGGGCGAGAGAAAAACTGTTTTTT. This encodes CASSPPGRAREKLFF.